This note documents a single T cell receptor beta chain sequence. Its target is not known. The data are from a study of T cell responses to AZD1222 COVID-19 vaccine. Findings and limits, study-wide: Spike-specific TCR breadth rose after two AZD1222 doses, and depth rose as well. Unmutated variant regions are reportedly the target of nearly half of TCRs that are spike-specific.

Second doses were pooled across both intervals (about 4 or about 12 weeks). Method: immunoSEQ multiplex PCR; TCRdb's copy keeps in-frame clones and lacks some. The sample records about 140,000 clones, about 94% being singletons. This receptor was taken from an adult who received the AZD1222 COVID-19 vaccine. Here the sequenced sample was peripheral blood, taken 28 days after the second AZD1222 dose.

CDR3 region: CASSQEGTDSYEQYF. The DNA of the CDR3 is TGTGCCAGCAGCCAAGAAGGGACTGACTCCTACGAGCAGTACTTC. This chain uses TRBV4-2 with TRBJ2-7; weak D call: TRBD2 (6 bases). Trimming pared 0 bases from V and 0 bases from J, leaving 9 bases between. Per germline, CDR1 LGHNA and CDR2 YNFKEQ. This CDR3 spans 15 amino acids.